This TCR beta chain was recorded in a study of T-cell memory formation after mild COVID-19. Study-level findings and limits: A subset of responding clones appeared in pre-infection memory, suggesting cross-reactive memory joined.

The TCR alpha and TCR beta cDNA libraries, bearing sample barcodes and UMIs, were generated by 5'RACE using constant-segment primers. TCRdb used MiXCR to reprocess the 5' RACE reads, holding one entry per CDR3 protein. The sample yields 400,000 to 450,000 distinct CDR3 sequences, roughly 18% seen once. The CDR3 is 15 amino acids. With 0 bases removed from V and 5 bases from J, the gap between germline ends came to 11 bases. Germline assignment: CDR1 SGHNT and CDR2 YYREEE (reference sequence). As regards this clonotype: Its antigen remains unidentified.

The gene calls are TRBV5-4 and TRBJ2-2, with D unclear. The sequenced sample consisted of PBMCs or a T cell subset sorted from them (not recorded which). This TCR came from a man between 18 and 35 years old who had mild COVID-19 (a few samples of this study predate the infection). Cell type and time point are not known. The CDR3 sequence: CASSLALVGTGELFF. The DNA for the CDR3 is TGTGCCAGCAGCTTGGCATTGGTAGGAACCGGGGAGCTGTTTTTT.